This entry lists 19 T cell receptor beta chains sequenced from one sample in a study of blood T cell repertoires in COVID-19. Measured with immunoSEQ multiplex PCR; TCRdb has only the in-frame clones, and not every one. The data show about 81,000 clones, about 91% seen once. The specimen was peripheral blood. These receptors originate from a woman of 80 years or more with active COVID-19.

V is TRBV4-3 and J is TRBJ2-1, with 11 nucleotides matching TRBD2. V shed 0 bases, J shed 8 bases, and the junction held 9 bases outside the gene matches. The CDR3 has 17 residues. The germline gives CDR1 LGHNA, CDR2 YSLEER. In DNA form, the CDR3 reads TGCGCCAGCAGCCAAGATCCCCCTAGCGGGAGGTATGATGAGCAGTTCTTC. Protein sequence: CASSQDPPSGRYDEQFF.

This clone was detected once. The V call is TRBV29-1, the J call TRBJ2-7, with D possibly TRBD2 on 6 matching bases. The germline V and J ends were trimmed by 6 bases and 3 bases, with 15 bases remaining between them. CDR3 length: 13 amino acids. The V gene's germline CDR1 is SQVTM and CDR2 ANQGSEA. The CDR3 sequence is CSVPGTGVYEQYF. For the CDR3, the DNA is TGCAGCGTACCGGGGACGGGAGTCTACGAGCAGTACTTC.

V usage is TRBV4-1 and J usage is TRBJ2-6; perhaps TRBD1 as D (6 bases). V was trimmed by 0 bases and J by 0 bases, leaving 12 bases between them. The CDR3 loop spans 18 amino acids. CDR1 is MGHRA, CDR2 YSYEKL, per germline. For the CDR3, the DNA is TGCGCCAGCAGCCAAGAGTTGAGGGGGATCTCTGGGGCCAACGTCCTGACTTTC. Its protein product is CASSQELRGISGANVLTF.

The rearrangement joins TRBV7-3 to TRBJ2-3, with a tentative D call TRBD2 (5 bases). V lost 2 bases and J 0 bases, leaving 18 bases between the germline ends. CDR3 length equals 18 residues. In germline, CDR1 is SGHTA, CDR2 FQGTGA. CDR3 sequence: CASSLYGIRGGSTDTQYF. The DNA for the CDR3 is TGTGCCAGCAGCTTATACGGGATAAGAGGCGGTAGCACAGATACGCAGTATTTT.

This clone was detected once. The chain has TRBV19 and TRBJ2-3, with TRBD2 identical over 8 bases. Germline CDR1 and CDR2: LNHDA and SQIVND (reference sequence). The CDR3 covers 16 residues. V lost 1 base, J lost 4 bases, and 7 bases stayed unmatched. CDR3 DNA: TGTGCCAGTAGTATAGTTACGGGAGGGCCCCCAGATACGCAGTATTTT. As protein: CASSIVTGGPPDTQYF.

This chain uses TRBV3-1 (or the pseudogene TRBV3-2) with TRBJ2-7; the match to TRBD1 covers 7 bases. The CDR3 contains 16 residues. V shed 0 bases, J shed 5 bases, and the junction held 10 bases outside the gene matches. Germline-derived CDR1 and CDR2 are LGHDT and YNNKEL (reference sequence). This CDR3 reads CASSQDHPGRGHEQYF. CDR3 in DNA: TGTGCCAGCAGCCAAGATCACCCCGGAAGGGGGCACGAGCAGTACTTC.

The chain couples TRBV7-2 to TRBJ2-1, with 12 nucleotides matching TRBD2. The ends lost 4 bases at V and 7 bases at J; junction bases unmatched: 11. The CDR3 spans 17 residues. Germline assignment: CDR1 SGHTA and CDR2 FQGNSA. CDR3 bases: TGTGCCAGCAGCTCGACTAGCGGGAGAGGGGTAGAAAATGAGCAGTTCTTC. It is translated as CASSSTSGRGVENEQFF.

This chain connects TRBV5-4 to TRBJ1-3, with D possibly TRBD1 on 5 matching bases. V gave up 9 bases and J gave up 4 bases, with 17 bases separating them. The CDR3 is 14 amino acids. CDR1 and CDR2 (germline): SGHNT, YYREEE (reference sequence). In nucleotides, the CDR3 is TGTGCCACTACACCCGGGGGATCCGGAAACACCATATATTTT. Protein product: CATTPGGSGNTIYF.

V gene TRBV2 combines with J gene TRBJ2-1, with 8 bases identical to TRBD1. The CDR3 is made up of 17 amino acids. Germline loops: CDR1 SNHLY, CDR2 FYNNEI. V trimming: 4 bases; J trimming: 6 bases; junction bases outside the gene matches: 14. This chain's CDR3 is CASSGASSGGGRNEQFF. CDR3 nucleotide sequence: TGTGCCAGCAGTGGGGCCTCATCAGGGGGCGGTCGCAATGAGCAGTTCTTC.

This chain uses TRBV29-1 with TRBJ2-1, with 10 bases matching TRBD2. J gave up 3 bases and V 4 bases, and 6 bases lay outside the gene matches. Germline-derived CDR1 and CDR2 are SQVTM and ANQGSEA. This CDR3 has 15 residues. As DNA, the CDR3 is TGCAGCGTTGCTAGCGGGAGTGGTGGCTACAATGAGCAGTTCTTC. Its translation: CSVASGSGGYNEQFF.

The chain is built from TRBV4-2 and TRBJ2-3; 10 bases agree with TRBD2. J was trimmed by 1 base and V by 0 bases; bases with no gene match: 13. CDR1 and CDR2 from the germline V gene are LGHNA and YNFKEQ. The CDR3 length is 20 residues. CDR3 sequence: CASSQDALAGEPPGTDTQYF. The CDR3 DNA is TGTGCCAGCAGCCAAGACGCCCTAGCGGGAGAGCCTCCGGGCACAGATACGCAGTATTTT.

The chain employs TRBV11-2 and TRBJ2-5; TRBD2 agrees at 10 bases. The CDR3 length is 15 residues. Per germline, CDR1 SGHAT and CDR2 FQNNGV. The J segment lost 3 bases and the V segment lost 5 bases, leaving 6 bases of the junction unmatched. Here the CDR3 DNA reads TGTGCCAGCAGCCCCCCGCTAGCGGGAGAAGAGACCCAGTACTTC. It yields the protein CASSPPLAGEETQYF.

V usage is TRBV19 and J usage is TRBJ1-5, with 10 nucleotides matching TRBD1. This CDR3 region has 13 residues. Germline V lookup: CDR1 LNHDA, CDR2 SQIVND (reference sequence). The V segment lost 6 bases and the J segment 7 bases; nucleotides outside the gene matches: 3. CDR3 in DNA: TGTGCCAGTAGGGGGACAGGGGACCAGCCCCAGCATTTT. The encoded protein is CASRGTGDQPQHF.

The chain recombines TRBV7-2 with TRBJ1-5; D perhaps matches TRBD1 (6 bases). With 3 bases removed from V and 6 bases from J, the gap between germline ends came to 18 bases. The CDR3 length is 16 residues. From germline, CDR1 is SGHTA and CDR2 FQGNSA. The CDR3 protein is CASSFDTGTVGQPQHF. In DNA form, the CDR3 reads TGTGCCAGCAGCTTCGATACAGGGACGGTGGGTCAGCCCCAGCATTTT.

The J gene is TRBJ1-1, the V gene TRBV2, with a possible D match to TRBD1 (6 bases). V was shortened by 8 bases and J by 1 base, with 11 bases between the two germline ends. Germline values: CDR1 SNHLY, CDR2 FYNNEI. The CDR3 is made up of 13 amino acids. The CDR3 bases are TGTGCCAGCTACAGGGACCAGAACACTGAAGCTTTCTTT. Protein: CASYRDQNTEAFF.

J is TRBJ2-2 and V is TRBV5-1; 7 bases match TRBD1. The germline gives CDR1 SGHRS, CDR2 YFSETQ. V gave up 2 bases and J gave up 6 bases; unmatched junction bases: 13. The length of the CDR3 is 17 residues. The CDR3 spells CASSLEKPGGISGELFF. CDR3 nucleotides: TGCGCCAGCAGCTTAGAGAAGCCAGGGGGAATTTCCGGGGAGCTGTTTTTT. The full variable domain, with the rest looked up from reference TRBV5-1 and TRBJ2-2, is KAGVTQTPRYLIKTRGQQVTLSCSPISGHRSVSWYQQTPGQGLQFLFEYFSETQRNKGNFPGRFSGRQFSNSRSEMNVSTLELGDSALYLCASSLEKPGGISGELFFGEGSRLTVL.

The CDR3 DNA reads as TGTGCCAGCAGACTAGCGGGAAGGGTAGAGACCCAGTACTTC. Encoded protein: CASRLAGRVETQYF. V is TRBV3-1 (or the pseudogene TRBV3-2) and J is TRBJ2-5; the match to TRBD2 covers 10 bases. CDR1 and CDR2 (germline): LGHDT, YNNKEL (reference sequence). This CDR3 is 14 amino acids long. Losses at the gene ends were 6 bases for V and 4 bases for J; bases not matched to a gene: 5.

The J gene is TRBJ2-5, the V gene TRBV12-5; 7 positions agree with TRBD1. Germline lookup yields CDR1 LGHNT and CDR2 FRNRAP. The CDR3 length is 16 residues. Trimming removed 1 base from V and 1 base from J; junction bases left unmatched: 6. The CDR3 DNA reads as TGTGCTAGTGGTTTGGATAGGGGGACAGCCCAAGAGACCCAGTACTTC. This sequence encodes CASGLDRGTAQETQYF.

V usage is TRBV3-1 (or the pseudogene TRBV3-2) and J usage is TRBJ2-7; TRBD2 agrees at 7 bases. This CDR3 contains 14 residues. The V gene's germline CDR1 is LGHDT and CDR2 YNNKEL (reference sequence). Trimming took 8 bases from V and 2 from J; bases not matched to a gene: 9. CDR3 loop: CASLGGSQPYEQYF. In nucleotides, the CDR3 is TGTGCCAGCCTCGGCGGGAGTCAACCCTACGAGCAGTACTTC.